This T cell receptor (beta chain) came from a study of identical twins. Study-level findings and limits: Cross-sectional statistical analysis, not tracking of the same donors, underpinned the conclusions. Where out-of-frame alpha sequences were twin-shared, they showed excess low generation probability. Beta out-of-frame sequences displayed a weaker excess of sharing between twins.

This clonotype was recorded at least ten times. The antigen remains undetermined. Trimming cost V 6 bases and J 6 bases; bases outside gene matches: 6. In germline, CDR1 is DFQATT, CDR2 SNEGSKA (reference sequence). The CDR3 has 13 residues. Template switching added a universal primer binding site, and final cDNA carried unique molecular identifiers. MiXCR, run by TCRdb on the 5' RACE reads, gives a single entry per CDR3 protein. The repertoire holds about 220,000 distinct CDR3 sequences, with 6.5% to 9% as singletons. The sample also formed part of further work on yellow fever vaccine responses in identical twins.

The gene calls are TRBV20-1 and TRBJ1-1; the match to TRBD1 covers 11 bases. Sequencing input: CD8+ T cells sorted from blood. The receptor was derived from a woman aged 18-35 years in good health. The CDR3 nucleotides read TGCAGTGCAAGCGGACAGGGGGCCCCTGAAGCTTTCTTT. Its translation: CSASGQGAPEAFF.